The rows below give T cell receptor beta chains drawn from one sample of a study of cytomegalovirus exposure and HLA in healthy donors. Method: immunoSEQ multiplex PCR; TCRdb's copy keeps in-frame clones and lacks some. The sample lists some 340,000 clones, around 90% seen once, with approximately 1.1% in the top ten. Sequenced sample: PBMCs. All receptors come from a young woman in good health and CMV-seropositive. The CDR3 runs from the conserved cysteine through the conserved F or W. Fields, in order: V gene, CDR3 length, J gene, CDR3 protein.

v_call: TRBV6-1
cdr3_length: 17
j_call: TRBJ2-7
cdr3_aa: CASSEALRQGGLYEQYF

v_call: TRBV6-1
cdr3_length: 13
j_call: TRBJ2-7
cdr3_aa: CASSESAIRLEDF

v_call: TRBV19
cdr3_length: 15
j_call: TRBJ1-5
cdr3_aa: CASRGDRGPNQPQHF

v_call: TRBV28
cdr3_length: 14
j_call: TRBJ2-7
cdr3_aa: CASSTAGTAYEQYF

v_call: TRBV7-9
cdr3_length: 15
j_call: TRBJ2-5
cdr3_aa: CASSPRLSQQETQYF

v_call: TRBV28
cdr3_length: 12
j_call: TRBJ1-1
cdr3_aa: CASSSGGTEAFF

v_call: TRBV12-5
cdr3_length: 11
j_call: TRBJ2-7
cdr3_aa: CASGTGYEQYF

v_call: TRBV28
cdr3_length: 12
j_call: TRBJ2-3
cdr3_aa: CASSLGADTQYF

v_call: TRBV7-2
cdr3_length: 12
j_call: TRBJ1-1
cdr3_aa: CASSYQYSEAFF

v_call: TRBV5-6
cdr3_length: 15
j_call: TRBJ2-3
cdr3_aa: CASSFGTLSTDTQYF

v_call: TRBV28
cdr3_length: 17
j_call: TRBJ2-5
cdr3_aa: CASSPTGRKARSETQYF

v_call: TRBV27
cdr3_length: 14
j_call: TRBJ2-7
cdr3_aa: CASSFGAMSYEQYF

v_call: TRBV29-1
cdr3_length: 13
j_call: TRBJ1-2
cdr3_aa: CSVERDRGDGYTF

v_call: TRBV7-2
cdr3_length: 17
j_call: TRBJ2-7
cdr3_aa: CASAWTSGRAFANEQYF

v_call: TRBV30
cdr3_length: 15
j_call: TRBJ1-2
cdr3_aa: CAWSVGGGKNYGYTF

v_call: TRBV4-3
cdr3_length: 15
j_call: TRBJ1-2
cdr3_aa: CASSQVRRGPDGYTF

v_call: TRBV18
cdr3_length: 15
j_call: TRBJ1-4
cdr3_aa: CASSPTRDSYEKLFF

v_call: TRBV29-1
cdr3_length: 12
j_call: TRBJ2-2
cdr3_aa: CSVSWGSGELFF

v_call: TRBV9
cdr3_length: 15
j_call: TRBJ1-4
cdr3_aa: CASSVGEFTNEKLFF

v_call: TRBV11-2
cdr3_length: 14
j_call: TRBJ2-2
cdr3_aa: CASSPGPSGGELFF

v_call: TRBV19
cdr3_length: 15
j_call: TRBJ1-3
cdr3_aa: CASSIPGNSGNTIYF

v_call: TRBV30
cdr3_length: 14
j_call: TRBJ2-1
cdr3_aa: CAWSDGLAGYEQFF

v_call: TRBV5-1
cdr3_length: 18
j_call: TRBJ2-1
cdr3_aa: CASSLESGTSGPYNEQFF

v_call: TRBV7-8
cdr3_length: 15
j_call: TRBJ2-7
cdr3_aa: CASSLFPGMTYEQYF

v_call: TRBV10-3
cdr3_length: 12
j_call: TRBJ1-5
cdr3_aa: CAISEWNQPQHF

v_call: TRBV27
cdr3_length: 14
j_call: TRBJ1-2
cdr3_aa: CASSLSGGWDGYTF

v_call: TRBV13
cdr3_length: 15
j_call: TRBJ2-2
cdr3_aa: CASSWVRQGAGELFF

v_call: TRBV5-4
cdr3_length: 15
j_call: TRBJ2-5
cdr3_aa: CASSSRGASGQTQYF

v_call: TRBV6-6
cdr3_length: 14
j_call: TRBJ2-1
cdr3_aa: CASSYDARLDEQFF

v_call: TRBV9
cdr3_length: 16
j_call: TRBJ1-5
cdr3_aa: CASSVGGQGAAEPQHF

v_call: TRBV4-3
cdr3_length: 14
j_call: TRBJ2-3
cdr3_aa: CASSRALQADTQYF

v_call: TRBV2
cdr3_length: 13
j_call: TRBJ2-5
cdr3_aa: CASRTGGQETQYF

v_call: TRBV28
cdr3_length: 13
j_call: TRBJ1-2
cdr3_aa: CASSLMIGDGYTF

v_call: TRBV28
cdr3_length: 15
j_call: TRBJ1-1
cdr3_aa: CASSPPRGVVTEAFF

v_call: TRBV9
cdr3_length: 16
j_call: TRBJ2-1
cdr3_aa: CASRETGTDTYNEQFF

v_call: TRBV4-2
cdr3_length: 15
j_call: TRBJ1-5
cdr3_aa: CASSQEGNSNQPQHF

v_call: TRBV9
cdr3_length: 17
j_call: TRBJ2-3
cdr3_aa: CASSVPIAGGSTDTQYF

v_call: TRBV4-1
cdr3_length: 16
j_call: TRBJ2-1
cdr3_aa: CASSLQPDRAGNEQFF

v_call: TRBV4-1
cdr3_length: 15
j_call: TRBJ1-5
cdr3_aa: CASSQYRGGNQPQHF

v_call: TRBV11-2
cdr3_length: 15
j_call: TRBJ2-2
cdr3_aa: CASSLTRPDTGELFF

v_call: TRBV4-2
cdr3_length: 14
j_call: TRBJ1-1
cdr3_aa: CASSHPKGGTEAFF

v_call: TRBV18
cdr3_length: 15
j_call: TRBJ2-7
cdr3_aa: CASSPRDRGSYEQYF

v_call: TRBV27
cdr3_length: 15
j_call: TRBJ2-7
cdr3_aa: CASSARGTSGAEQYF

v_call: TRBV19
cdr3_length: 13
j_call: TRBJ1-2
cdr3_aa: CASSMLLNYGYTF